What follows are 7 T cell receptor beta chains derived from one specimen sequenced in a study of blood T cell repertoires in COVID-19. TCRdb keeps only in-frame clones here, not all; method: immunoSEQ multiplex PCR. The data contain roughly 68,000 clones, approximately 91% of them singletons. The sample was peripheral blood. Source of these receptors: a man aged 50 or older with acute or convalescent COVID-19.

This clone showed up just a few times. The chain carries TRBV7-3 and TRBJ1-1, with D unclear. Trimming shortened V by 0 bases and J by 1 base, and 6 bases separated the two germline ends. CDR3 length: 14 residues. Germline values: CDR1 SGHTA, CDR2 FQGTGA. The CDR3 bases are TGTGCCAGCAGCTTAACGTCCCAGAACACTGAAGCTTTCTTT. Its protein product is CASSLTSQNTEAFF.

The chain has TRBV19 and TRBJ2-2; D may be TRBD2 (6 bases). The CDR3 contains 15 residues. The germline V gene encodes CDR1 LNHDA and CDR2 SQIVND (reference sequence). Trimming pared 6 bases from V and 2 bases from J, leaving 13 bases between. The CDR3 region is CASSRPGLNTGELFF. CDR3 nucleotide sequence: TGTGCCAGTAGCCGCCCGGGACTCAACACCGGGGAGCTGTTTTTT. The whole variable domain, remainder taken from reference TRBV19 and TRBJ2-2, is DGGITQSPKYLFRKEGQNVTLSCEQNLNHDAMYWYRQDPGQGLRLIYYSQIVNDFQKGDIAEGYSVSREKKESFPLTVTSAQKNPTAFYLCASSRPGLNTGELFFGEGSRLTVL.

The genes are TRBV28 and TRBJ2-7; D is unresolved. This CDR3 is 11 amino acids long. Per the germline V gene, CDR1 is MDHEN and CDR2 is SYDVKM. Trimming stripped 4 bases from V and 3 bases from J, with 4 bases between. The CDR3, as DNA: TGTGCCAGCAGTTCCCTCTACGAGCAGTACTTC. This translates into CASSSLYEQYF.

The CDR3 region has the DNA TGTGCCAGCTCACAAACAGGGGGCAGGACTGAAGCTTTCTTT. Translation: CASSQTGGRTEAFF. The chain has TRBV18 and TRBJ1-1; 9 nucleotides match TRBD1. V lost 4 bases to trimming and J lost 5 bases; unmatched junction nucleotides: 5. The length of the CDR3 is 14 residues. Germline V gene data show CDR1 as KGHSH and CDR2 as LQKENI.

The CDR3 region is CASSTQGADYGYTF. CDR3 DNA sequence: TGTGCCAGTAGTACTCAGGGGGCGGACTATGGCTACACCTTC. The chain joins TRBV19 to TRBJ1-2; TRBD1 matches at 8 bases. V lost 4 bases to trimming and J lost 3 bases; unmatched junction nucleotides: 4. CDR1 is LNHDA and CDR2 is SQIVND in the germline V gene (reference sequence). The CDR3 length is 14 residues.

The chain uses TRBV24-1 and TRBJ2-3; 8 bases map to TRBD1. The germline V gene encodes CDR1 KGHDR and CDR2 SFDVKD. The CDR3 consists of 15 residues. V gave up 2 bases and J gave up 4 bases; unmatched junction bases: 4. CDR3 amino acids: CATSDSGQGSDTQYF. The CDR3, as DNA: TGTGCCACCAGTGATTCCGGACAGGGTTCAGATACGCAGTATTTT.

The J gene is TRBJ1-2, the V gene TRBV12-3 or TRBV12-4, with 8 positions matching TRBD1. This CDR3 region has 13 residues. The V segment lost 5 bases and the J segment 4 bases; nucleotides outside the gene matches: 3. In DNA form, the CDR3 reads TGTGCCAGCAGTACAGGGGGAGGCTATGGCTACACCTTC. Its translation: CASSTGGGYGYTF.